This paragraph reports one T cell receptor beta chain. A much larger clone differs from this one at a single base, so this may be a read error. The sample comes from a study of T cells in Graves' hyperthyroidism and ophthalmopathy. RNA transcripts yielded amplified TCR beta CDR3 regions. HTBI primers were used for first-round RT-PCR of the TCR CDR3. Via MiXCR, TCRdb re-called the multiplex PCR reads, giving one row per CDR3 protein. This sample has approximately 370,000 distinct CDR3 sequences, with about 15% found just once. Germline CDR1 SNHLY, CDR2 FYNNEI. CDR3 length: 15 residues. V gave up 8 bases and J gave up 0 bases; unmatched junction bases: 5.

The receptor's source is a woman in her twenties or thirties with Graves' hyperthyroidism that later progressed to Graves' ophthalmopathy. This sequence joins TRBV2 and TRBJ2-7; 12 bases are shared with TRBD2. What was sequenced was blood. This chain's CDR3 is CASGGLAGHSYEQYF. The CDR3, as DNA: TGTGCCAGCGGGGGACTAGCGGGCCACTCCTACGAGCAGTACTTC.